The clone carrying this TCR beta chain was counted a few times. Its antigen remains unidentified. The authors extracted RNA and reverse transcribed it into cDNA as the sequencing template. Libraries were prepared by immunoSEQ multiplex PCR; TCRdb keeps only in-frame clonotypes and omits some of them. There are 190,000 or so clones in the sample; around 58% occur only once, and 10% to 15% lies in the top ten. Described treatment: oral pan-JAK inhibitor, 5-10 mg twice daily. This record belongs to a study of CD8+ T cells in alopecia areata. Study-wide context: It was oral tofacitinib, at 5 to 10 mg twice daily, that treated patients received. Study-level results: The link between baseline CD8+ expansion and response remains uncertain with one nonresponder. Clonality in the scalp and expanded CD8+ clones ranked among the top 100 were significantly decreased by tofacitinib.

Trimming removed 4 bases at V and 8 bases at J, with 11 bases between. CDR3 length equals 13 residues. Germline CDR1 SGHVS, CDR2 FNYEAQ. This sample comprised CD8+ T cells sorted from blood, obtained at week 24, from a patient treated with tofacitinib. The receptor comes from a human donor with alopecia areata. The chain recombines TRBV7-6 with TRBJ1-4; no clear D gene. CDR3 amino acids: CASSSTEGEKLFF. The CDR3 DNA reads TGTGCCAGCAGCTCTACTGAGGGCGAAAAACTGTTTTTT.